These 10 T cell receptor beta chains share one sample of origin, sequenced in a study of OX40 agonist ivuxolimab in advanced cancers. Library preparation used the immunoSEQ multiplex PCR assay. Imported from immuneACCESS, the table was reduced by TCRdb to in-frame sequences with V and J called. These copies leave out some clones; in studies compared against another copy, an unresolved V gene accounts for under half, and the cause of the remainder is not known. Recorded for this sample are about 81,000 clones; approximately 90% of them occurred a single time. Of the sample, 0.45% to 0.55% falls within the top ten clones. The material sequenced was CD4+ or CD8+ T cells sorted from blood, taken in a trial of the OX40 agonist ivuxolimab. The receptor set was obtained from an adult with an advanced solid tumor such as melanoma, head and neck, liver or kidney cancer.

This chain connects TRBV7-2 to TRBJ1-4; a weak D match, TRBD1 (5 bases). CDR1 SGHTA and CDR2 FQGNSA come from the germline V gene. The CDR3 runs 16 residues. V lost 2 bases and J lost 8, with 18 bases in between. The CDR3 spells CASSLRSRQGVEKLFF. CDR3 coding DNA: TGTGCCAGCAGCTTACGATCTCGGCAGGGAGTCGAAAAACTGTTTTTT.

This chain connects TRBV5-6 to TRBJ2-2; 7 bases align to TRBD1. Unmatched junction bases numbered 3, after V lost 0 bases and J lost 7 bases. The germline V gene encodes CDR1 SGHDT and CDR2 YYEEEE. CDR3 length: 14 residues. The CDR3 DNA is TGTGCCAGCAGCTTGGGAGGGGGCGACGGGGAGCTGTTTTTT. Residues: CASSLGGGDGELFF.

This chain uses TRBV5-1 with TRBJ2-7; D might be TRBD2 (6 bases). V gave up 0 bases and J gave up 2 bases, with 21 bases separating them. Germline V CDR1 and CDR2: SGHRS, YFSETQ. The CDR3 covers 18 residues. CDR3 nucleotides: TGCGCCAGCAGCTTGGGAGCTAGTGGGGGGTTGATCCCCTACGAGCAGTACTTC. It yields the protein CASSLGASGGLIPYEQYF. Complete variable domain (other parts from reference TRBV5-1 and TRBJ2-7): KAGVTQTPRYLIKTRGQQVTLSCSPISGHRSVSWYQQTPGQGLQFLFEYFSETQRNKGNFPGRFSGRQFSNSRSEMNVSTLELGDSALYLCASSLGASGGLIPYEQYFGPGTRLTVT.

The CDR3 here is CASSDIVMVRVETQYF. DNA of the CDR3: TGTGCCAGCAGTGACATAGTGATGGTTCGGGTGGAGACCCAGTACTTC. V usage is TRBV6-4 and J usage is TRBJ2-5, with D uncertain. Germline V lookup: CDR1 MRHNA, CDR2 SNTAGT. The CDR3 runs to 16 residues. With 2 bases removed from V and 5 bases from J, the gap between germline ends came to 18 bases.

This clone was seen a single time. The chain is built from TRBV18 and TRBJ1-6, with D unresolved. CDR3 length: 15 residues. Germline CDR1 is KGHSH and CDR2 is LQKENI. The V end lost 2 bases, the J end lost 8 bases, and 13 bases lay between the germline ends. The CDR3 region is CASSPTGPSDSPLHF. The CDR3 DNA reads TGTGCCAGCTCACCAACGGGCCCGTCCGATTCACCCCTCCACTTT.

Written as DNA, the CDR3 is TGTGCCAGCAGCTTGGACAGGGGGCGCGGTGGCAATCAGCCCCAGCATTTT. Protein sequence: CASSLDRGRGGNQPQHF. This sequence joins TRBV5-6 and TRBJ1-5; 9 nucleotides match TRBD1. After removal of 0 bases from V and 2 bases from J, the junction contained 6 bases not matched to a gene. The V gene's germline CDR1 is SGHDT and CDR2 YYEEEE. CDR3 length: 17 residues.

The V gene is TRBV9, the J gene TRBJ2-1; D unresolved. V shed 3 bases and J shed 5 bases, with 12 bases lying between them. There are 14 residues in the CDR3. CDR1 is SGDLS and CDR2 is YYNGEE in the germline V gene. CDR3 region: CASSARLIDNEQFF. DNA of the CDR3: TGTGCCAGCAGCGCTCGACTCATCGACAATGAGCAGTTCTTC.

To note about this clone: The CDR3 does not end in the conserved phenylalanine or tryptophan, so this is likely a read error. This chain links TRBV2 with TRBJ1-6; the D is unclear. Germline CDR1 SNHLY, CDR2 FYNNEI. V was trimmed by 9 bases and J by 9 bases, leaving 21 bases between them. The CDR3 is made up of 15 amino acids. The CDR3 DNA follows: TGTGCCAGTAGTAAGGACTCGCCCAACCGTTCACCCCTCCACCTT. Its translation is CASSKDSPNRSPLHL.

In DNA, the CDR3 is TGTGCCATCAGTCTCTCTGAGGGAGAGACCCAGTACTTC. Translating it yields CAISLSEGETQYF. The chain employs TRBV10-3 and TRBJ2-5, with a weak D call TRBD2 (5 bases). Germline assignment: CDR1 ENHRY and CDR2 SYGVKD. The CDR3 sequence is 13 residues long. The germline V and J ends were trimmed by 5 bases and 4 bases, with 11 bases remaining between them.

CDR3 in amino acids: CASSSNPHLETNYGYTF. As DNA, the CDR3 is TGCGCCAGCAGTTCAAACCCCCACCTGGAGACTAACTATGGCTACACCTTC. The chain is built from TRBV5-1 and TRBJ1-2; D gene uncertain. Germline lookup yields CDR1 SGHRS and CDR2 YFSETQ. The CDR3 spans 17 residues. V dropped 5 bases and J dropped 0 bases, with 20 bases sitting between them.